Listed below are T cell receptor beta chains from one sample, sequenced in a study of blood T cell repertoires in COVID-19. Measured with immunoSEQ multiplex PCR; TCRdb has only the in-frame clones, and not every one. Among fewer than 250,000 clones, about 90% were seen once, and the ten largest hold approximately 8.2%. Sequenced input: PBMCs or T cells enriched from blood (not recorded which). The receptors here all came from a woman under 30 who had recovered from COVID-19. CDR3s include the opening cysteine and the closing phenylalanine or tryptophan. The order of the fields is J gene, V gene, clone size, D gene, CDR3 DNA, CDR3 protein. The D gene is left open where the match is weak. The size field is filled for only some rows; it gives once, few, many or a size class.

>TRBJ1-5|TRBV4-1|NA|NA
TGCGCCAGCAGCCAAGTTGAGGCCGCCGATTGGCCCCAGCATTTT
CASSQVEAADWPQHF
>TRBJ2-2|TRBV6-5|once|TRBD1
TGTGCCAGTCGCAGGACAGGAGACACCGGGGAGCTGTTTTTT
CASRRTGDTGELFF
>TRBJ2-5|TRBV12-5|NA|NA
TGTGCTAGTGGTTTAGGGGGAGAAGAGACCCAGTACTTC
CASGLGGEETQYF
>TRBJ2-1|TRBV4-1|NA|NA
TGCGCCAGCAGCCAAGACGGGGGTCCACGGTTCTTC
CASSQDGGPRFF
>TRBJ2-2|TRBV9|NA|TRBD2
TGTGCCAGCAGCGCGAGCGGGGGCGACACCGGGGAGCTGTTTTTT
CASSASGGDTGELFF
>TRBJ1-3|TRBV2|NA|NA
TGTGCCAGCAGCGTAGGCTACAGGGACCGTGCTGGAAACACCATATATTTT
CASSVGYRDRAGNTIYF
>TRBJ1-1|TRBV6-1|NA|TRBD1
TGTGCCAGCAGTGAACCCGGACAGGGGGCCGTGGGGGCTTTCTTT
CASSEPGQGAVGAFF
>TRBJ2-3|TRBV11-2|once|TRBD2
TGTGCCAGCAGCTTGGGGACTAGCGGGGTTACGCAGTATTTT
CASSLGTSGVTQYF
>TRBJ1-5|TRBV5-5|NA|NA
TGTGCCAGCAGCCCGGTCGGGGGACCCAATCAGCCCCAGCATTTT
CASSPVGGPNQPQHF
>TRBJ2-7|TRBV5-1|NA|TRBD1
TGCGCCAGCAGCTTTTCCTCCGGGACAGGAAAGGGAGAGCAGTACTTC
CASSFSSGTGKGEQYF
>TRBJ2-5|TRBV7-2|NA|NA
TGTGCCAGCAGCTGGGGGGGGCGAAATTTGGAGACCCAGTACTTC
CASSWGGRNLETQYF
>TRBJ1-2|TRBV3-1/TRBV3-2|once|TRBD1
TGTGCCAGCAGCGGCCGGGACAGAGTTTATGGCTACACCTTC
CASSGRDRVYGYTF
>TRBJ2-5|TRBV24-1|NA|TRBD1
TGTGCCACCAGTCGACCTAAACGGACAGGGACACCAGAGACCCAGTACTTC
CATSRPKRTGTPETQYF
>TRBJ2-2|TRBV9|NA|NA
TGTGCCAGCAGCCCCCGAGTGGGGGGGGGCTTAGTGGACACCGGGGAGCTGTTTTTT
CASSPRVGGGLVDTGELFF
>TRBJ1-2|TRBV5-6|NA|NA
TGTGCCAGCAGCTTGGGCGGCGGGAAAGATTACTATGGCTACACCTTC
CASSLGGGKDYYGYTF
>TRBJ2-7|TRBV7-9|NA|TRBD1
TGTGCCAGCAGCCAAATGGACAGGGGAAGCTACGAGCAGTACTTC
CASSQMDRGSYEQYF
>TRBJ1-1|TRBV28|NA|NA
TGTGCCAGCAGTTGGGTACAGGGACGGCTGAACACTGAAGCTTTCTTT
CASSWVQGRLNTEAFF
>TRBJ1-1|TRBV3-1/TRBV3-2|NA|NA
TGTGCCAGCAGCCAGGGGGCTGGCAACACTGAAGCTTTCTTT
CASSQGAGNTEAFF
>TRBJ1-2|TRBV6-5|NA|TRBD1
TGTGCCAGCAGGGCAGGGGGAGCCCCTGGCTACACCTTC
CASRAGGAPGYTF
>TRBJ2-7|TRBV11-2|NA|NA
TGTGCCAGCAGCTTAGCTCAGCTAGCAGTTCAAGAGCAGTACTTC
CASSLAQLAVQEQYF
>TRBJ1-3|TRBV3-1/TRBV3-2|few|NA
TGTGCCAGCAGCCCCGGGAGGACGGGAAACACCATATATTTT
CASSPGRTGNTIYF
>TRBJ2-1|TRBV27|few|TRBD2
TGTGCCAGCACCTTTAGACTAGCGGGGGGGATCAATGAGCAGTTCTTC
CASTFRLAGGINEQFF
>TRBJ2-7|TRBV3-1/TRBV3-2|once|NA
TGTGCCAGCAGCCAAGATAGAGACTACGAGCAGTACTTC
CASSQDRDYEQYF
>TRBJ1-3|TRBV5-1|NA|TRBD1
TGCGCCAGCTCCCTTGGGACAGGGGCTTCTGGAAACACCATATATTTT
CASSLGTGASGNTIYF
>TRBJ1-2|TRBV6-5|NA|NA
TGTGCCAGCAGCCTGCGTCAGGGCTATGGCTACACCTTC
CASSLRQGYGYTF
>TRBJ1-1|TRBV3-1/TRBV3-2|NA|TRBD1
TGTGCCAGCAGCCTCGCAGGGGGGACCATGAACACTGAAGCTTTCTTT
CASSLAGGTMNTEAFF
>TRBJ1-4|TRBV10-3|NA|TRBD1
TGTGCCATCAGTTCAGGACAGGGAGGTAATGAAAAACTGTTTTTT
CAISSGQGGNEKLFF
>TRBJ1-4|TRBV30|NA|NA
TGTGCCTGGAGTGTTAAACGGGTCTCTAATGAAAAACTGTTTTTT
CAWSVKRVSNEKLFF